These 29 T cell receptor beta chains were all obtained from the same sample, sequenced in a study of T cell repertoires in cytomegalovirus infection. TCRdb re-analysed the reads in MiXCR, keeping a single row per CDR3 protein. The sample yields about 440,000 distinct CDR3 sequences, around 32% seen once. The sequenced sample was PBMCs. The receptors were sampled from a human donor in good health (CMV status not recorded). Some clones in this sample may be carry-over from other donors' samples.

This clonotype has only one observation. The chain links TRBV2 to TRBJ2-3; weak D call: TRBD2 (6 bases). This CDR3 comprises 17 residues. Germline-derived CDR1 and CDR2 are SNHLY and FYNNEI. V lost 5 bases and J lost 6, with 24 bases in between. CDR3 DNA sequence: TGTGCCAGCAGTACCTTGGCCACCGCGGGGCCGGGGGATACGCAGTATTTT. Translation gives CASSTLATAGPGDTQYF.

This clonotype occurred a few times. This chain connects TRBV19 to TRBJ1-2; D may be TRBD1 (5 bases). Germline V lookup: CDR1 LNHDA, CDR2 SQIVND (reference sequence). The CDR3 spans 14 residues. V shed 3 bases and J shed 4 bases, with 12 bases lying between them. The CDR3 spells CASSIGEGFYGYTF. For the CDR3, the DNA is TGTGCCAGTAGTATCGGTGAGGGGTTCTATGGCTACACCTTC. The whole variable domain, filled in from reference TRBV19 and TRBJ1-2, reads DGGITQSPKYLFRKEGQNVTLSCEQNLNHDAMYWYRQDPGQGLRLIYYSQIVNDFQKGDIAEGYSVSREKKESFPLTVTSAQKNPTAFYLCASSIGEGFYGYTFGSGTRLTVV.

This clonotype turned up a few times. The rearrangement uses TRBV6-5 and TRBJ2-7; 8 bases line up with TRBD2. CDR3 length: 16 residues. Germline CDR1 is MNHEY and CDR2 is SVGAGI. Germline trimming cut 0 bases from V and 5 bases from J; bases unmatched to any gene: 9. The CDR3 is CASSYSGGSGGHEQYF. As DNA, the CDR3 is TGTGCCAGCAGTTACTCGGGCGGAAGCGGGGGTCACGAGCAGTACTTC.

This chain links TRBV7-9 with TRBJ2-5, with TRBD2 matching 7 bases. The CDR3 extends over 16 amino acids. Germline CDR1 is SEHNR and CDR2 is FQNEAQ (reference sequence). The J segment lost 3 bases and the V segment lost 4 bases, leaving 11 bases of the junction unmatched. CDR3 sequence: CASSSQLAPIEETQYF. The CDR3 DNA sequence: TGTGCCAGCAGCTCCCAACTAGCGCCGATCGAAGAGACCCAGTACTTC. The full variable domain, its missing parts supplied by reference TRBV7-9 and TRBJ2-5, is DTGVSQNPRHKITKRGQNVTFRCDPISEHNRLYWYRQTLGQGPEFLTYFQNEAQLEKSRLLSDRFSAERPKGSFSTLEIQRTEQGDSAMYLCASSSQLAPIEETQYFGPGTRLLVL.

Many counts were recorded for this clonotype. This chain uses TRBV7-2 with TRBJ1-6; the match to TRBD1 covers 8 bases. This CDR3 is 15 amino acids long. Germline assignment: CDR1 SGHTA and CDR2 FQGNSA. The junction had 7 bases not matched to a gene; V was cut back by 5 bases and J by 7 bases. CDR3 bases: TGTGCCAGCAGCCTCGGACAGGGAGGCAATTCACCCCTCCACTTT. Translation gives CASSLGQGGNSPLHF. Full variable domain (rest looked up from reference TRBV7-2 and TRBJ1-6): GAGVSQSPSNKVTEKGKDVELRCDPISGHTALYWYRQSLGQGLEFLIYFQGNSAPDKSGLPSDRFSAERTGGSVSTLTIQRTQQEDSAVYLCASSLGQGGNSPLHFGNGTRLTVT.

CDR3 in DNA: TGTGCCAGCAGTACAGGGACGGAGGAAAAACTGTTTTTT. Protein product: CASSTGTEEKLFF. The rearrangement links TRBV2 to TRBJ1-4; the D gene is possibly TRBD1 (6 bases). Trimming removed 5 bases at V and 8 bases at J, with 12 bases between. The CDR3 spans 13 residues. Looked up from germline, CDR1 is SNHLY and CDR2 is FYNNEI.

This clonotype is a singleton in its sample. The chain joins TRBV7-3 to TRBJ1-1, with D perhaps matching TRBD1 (5 bases). Germline V gene sequence: CDR1 SGHTA, CDR2 FQGTGA. The CDR3 runs to 14 residues. V was trimmed by 2 bases and J by 4 bases, leaving 11 bases between them. CDR3 DNA: TGTGCCAGCAGCTTACCCCGGGGGTGCACTGAAGCTTTCTTT. This gives the protein CASSLPRGCTEAFF.

This clonotype showed up just a few times. The chain uses TRBV18 and TRBJ1-3; a weak D match, TRBD1 (5 bases). Trimming left V 3 bases short and J 4 bases short, with 10 bases between. Looked up from germline, CDR1 is KGHSH and CDR2 is LQKENI. The CDR3 totals 14 residues. The CDR3 region is CASSPKGLGNTIYF. The CDR3 DNA reads as TGTGCCAGCTCACCGAAGGGACTCGGAAACACCATATATTTT.

V is TRBV7-8 and J is TRBJ1-2; D remains unclear. This CDR3 has 16 amino acids. Germline loops: CDR1 SGHVS, CDR2 FQNEAQ. V was shortened by 5 bases and J by 2 bases, with 18 bases between the two germline ends. The CDR3, as DNA: TGTGCCAGCAGCCAGACCCGTATGAGGGCCAACTATGGCTACACCTTC. It codes for CASSQTRMRANYGYTF.

V usage is TRBV19 and J usage is TRBJ2-2; no clear D gene. Germline V gene lookup returns CDR1 LNHDA and CDR2 SQIVND (reference sequence). The CDR3 is 12 residues long. Trimming left V 9 bases short and J 10 bases short, with 15 bases between. The CDR3 loop reads CASSLGPEELFF. CDR3 DNA: TGTGCCAGCTCCCTAGGCCCGGAGGAGCTGTTTTTT.

A few counts support this clonotype. V usage is TRBV7-6 and J usage is TRBJ2-7, with 7 nucleotides matching TRBD2. The CDR3 spans 16 residues. The germline V gene encodes CDR1 SGHVS and CDR2 FNYEAQ. Losses at the gene ends were 3 bases for V and 2 bases for J; bases not matched to a gene: 10. DNA of the CDR3: TGTGCCAGCAGCTTGGGGGGGGGGTCAACAACCTACGAGCAGTACTTC. It yields the protein CASSLGGGSTTYEQYF.

The table lists this clonotype with a few counts. CDR3 amino acids: CATSTTSTDTQYF. Here the CDR3 DNA reads TGTGCCACCAGCACGACTAGCACAGATACGCAGTATTTT. The chain carries TRBV15 and TRBJ2-3; no clear D gene. This CDR3 is built from 13 residues. Germline CDR1 reads LNHNV; CDR2 reads YYDKDF (reference sequence). V lost 4 bases and J lost 0, with 5 bases in between.

This clonotype turned up a few times. V gene TRBV29-1 combines with J gene TRBJ1-5; 8 nucleotides line up with TRBD1. The J segment lost 3 bases and the V segment lost 4 bases, leaving 2 bases of the junction unmatched. Germline CDR1 is SQVTM and CDR2 is ANQGSEA. The CDR3 extends over 13 amino acids. CDR3: CSVGQGINQPQHF. CDR3 DNA sequence: TGCAGCGTTGGACAGGGGATCAATCAGCCCCAGCATTTT.

Details on this clonotype: A much larger clone is a single base away; this may be a read error. This CDR3 is missing its conserved last phenylalanine or tryptophan, likely due to a read error. J is TRBJ2-5 and V is TRBV7-2, with D maybe TRBD2 (6 bases). The V end lost 0 bases, the J end lost 6 bases, and 17 bases lay between the germline ends. Germline lookup yields CDR1 SGHTA and CDR2 FQGNSA. The CDR3 length is 16 residues. For the CDR3, the DNA is TGTGCCAGCAGCTTAGCCTCTTCGGGACTGGAAAAGACCCAGTACTTA. Its protein product is CASSLASSGLEKTQYL.

In nucleotides, the CDR3 is TGTGCCAGCAGCGAGGGACTAGCGGGGAGTAGCTCCTACAATGAGCAGTTCTTC. It translates to CASSEGLAGSSSYNEQFF. The chain couples TRBV5-8 to TRBJ2-1; 13 bases match TRBD2. The CDR3 consists of 18 residues. Germline loops: CDR1 SGHTS, CDR2 YDEGEE. V gave up 4 bases and J gave up 0 bases; unmatched junction bases: 7.

The chain carries TRBV28 and TRBJ1-5; a weak D match, TRBD1 (6 bases). The CDR3 extends over 18 amino acids. V dropped 1 base and J dropped 4 bases, with 20 bases sitting between them. Germline lookup yields CDR1 MDHEN and CDR2 SYDVKM. The chain's CDR3 is CASSLSISRTGTNQPQHF. The CDR3 bases are TGTGCCAGCAGTTTATCCATCTCCCGGACGGGGACAAATCAGCCCCAGCATTTT.

This clonotype was picked up a small number of times. This chain links TRBV19 with TRBJ2-2; possibly TRBD1 for D (6 bases). This CDR3 comprises 16 residues. Trimming removed 7 bases at V and 5 bases at J, with 20 bases between. Germline V gene lookup returns CDR1 LNHDA and CDR2 SQIVND (reference sequence). This chain's CDR3 is CASTIRGRGWTGELFF. In nucleotides, the CDR3 is TGTGCCAGTACCATCAGAGGCAGGGGTTGGACCGGGGAGCTGTTTTTT. The full variable domain, with the rest looked up from reference TRBV19 and TRBJ2-2, is DGGITQSPKYLFRKEGQNVTLSCEQNLNHDAMYWYRQDPGQGLRLIYYSQIVNDFQKGDIAEGYSVSREKKESFPLTVTSAQKNPTAFYLCASTIRGRGWTGELFFGEGSRLTVL.

This clonotype appeared a few times. The CDR3 nucleotides read TGTGCCAGCAGCTTAGCGAGGTGGGATACGCAGTATTTT. Translating it yields CASSLARWDTQYF. This rearrangement joins TRBV7-2 to TRBJ2-3; D remains ambiguous. Trimming stripped 0 bases from V and 6 bases from J, with 7 bases between. From germline, CDR1 is SGHTA and CDR2 FQGNSA. This CDR3 has 13 residues.

This clonotype was observed many times. The rearrangement links TRBV7-2 to TRBJ2-7; TRBD2 matches at 9 bases. The germline V gene encodes CDR1 SGHTA and CDR2 FQGNSA. The length of the CDR3 is 20 residues. J gave up 0 bases and V 5 bases, and 20 bases lay outside the gene matches. The CDR3 DNA follows: TGTGCCAGCAGCGCCCCGTCCGGGCTAGCGGGGTATCTACTCTCCTACGAGCAGTACTTC. It specifies CASSAPSGLAGYLLSYEQYF.

CDR3 protein: CASSLRAAYEQYF. CDR3 nucleotide sequence: TGTGCCAGCAGCTTAAGGGCAGCCTACGAGCAGTACTTC. The chain carries TRBV11-1 and TRBJ2-7; no clear D gene. Trimming removed 2 bases from V and 2 bases from J, with 7 bases in between. Germline CDR1 SGHAT, CDR2 FQDESV (reference sequence). The CDR3 is 13 amino acids.

Concerning this clonotype itself: One junction end disagrees with the germline gene, perhaps due to a read error. The rearrangement uses TRBV7-6 and TRBJ1-5; D is ambiguous. Germline-derived CDR1 and CDR2 are SGHVS and FNYEAQ. This CDR3 is 15 amino acids long. The CDR3 loop reads CSSIPGRGEYQPHHF. The DNA of the CDR3 is TGTTCCAGCATCCCCGGACGGGGAGAGTATCAGCCCCATCATTTT.

There are many counts of this clonotype. J is TRBJ1-1 and V is TRBV29-1, with a possible D match to TRBD1 (5 bases). Germline V gene data show CDR1 as SQVTM and CDR2 as ANQGSEA. V gave up 6 bases and J gave up 6 bases, with 8 bases separating them. CDR3 length: 10 residues. CDR3 in DNA: TGCAGCGTCGGGGGACCTGAAGCTTTCTTT. Amino acid sequence: CSVGGPEAFF.

The chain has TRBV12-3 or TRBV12-4 and TRBJ2-2, with 7 bases matching TRBD1. The CDR3 is 16 amino acids. V was pared by 4 bases and J by 5 bases, with 10 bases of the junction left unmatched. The CDR3 DNA is TGTGCCAGCAGTTCGTCCGGGACAGCCCCGACCGGGGAGCTGTTTTTT. Translating gives CASSSSGTAPTGELFF.

The V and J genes are TRBV2 and TRBJ1-2; no firm D call. The germline gives CDR1 SNHLY, CDR2 FYNNEI. The length of the CDR3 is 15 residues. Trimming took 0 bases from V and 2 from J, leaving 10 bases between them. The chain's CDR3 is CASSEAFAGNYGYTF. The CDR3 DNA reads as TGTGCCAGCAGTGAAGCGTTTGCAGGCAACTATGGCTACACCTTC. The whole variable domain, filled in from reference TRBV2 and TRBJ1-2, reads EPEVTQTPSHQVTQMGQEVILRCVPISNHLYFYWYRQILGQKVEFLVSFYNNEISEKSEIFDDQFSVERPDGSNFTLKIRSTKLEDSAMYFCASSEAFAGNYGYTFGSGTRLTVV.

This clonotype was seen many times. The chain combines TRBV7-2 with TRBJ2-2; D is unclear. CDR3 length: 12 amino acids. The germline CDR1 and CDR2 sequences are SGHTA and FQGNSA. Trimming stripped 0 bases from V and 6 bases from J, with 2 bases between. This CDR3 is CASSLASGELFF. The CDR3 nucleotides read TGTGCCAGCAGCTTAGCGTCCGGGGAGCTGTTTTTT.

This clonotype was counted a few times. The chain combines TRBV14 with TRBJ1-4; 8 bases agree with TRBD1. The CDR3 spans 16 residues. Germline CDR1 reads SGHDN; CDR2 reads FVKESK. Trimming at V came to 4 bases and at J to 5 bases, leaving 9 bases not matched to a gene. The CDR3, as DNA: TGTGCCAGCAGCCCCGGACAGGGTGGGAGGAATGAAAAACTGTTTTTT. It encodes CASSPGQGGRNEKLFF.

This clonotype has a count of ten or more. This sequence joins TRBV7-2 and TRBJ2-2; weak D call: TRBD2 (6 bases). This CDR3 contains 18 residues. Germline assignment: CDR1 SGHTA and CDR2 FQGNSA. Trimming left V 1 base short and J 4 bases short, with 19 bases between. CDR3 DNA: TGTGCCAGCAGCTTAGTGGGGCGGGGAGTCCGTGGCACCGGGGAGCTGTTTTTT. This codes for CASSLVGRGVRGTGELFF. Full variable domain (rest looked up from reference TRBV7-2 and TRBJ2-2): GAGVSQSPSNKVTEKGKDVELRCDPISGHTALYWYRQSLGQGLEFLIYFQGNSAPDKSGLPSDRFSAERTGGSVSTLTIQRTQQEDSAVYLCASSLVGRGVRGTGELFFGEGSRLTVL.

This clonotype has at least ten counts. The V call is TRBV19, the J call TRBJ2-2; 7 bases line up with TRBD1. After removal of 7 bases from V and 6 bases from J, the junction contained 5 bases not matched to a gene. Per germline, CDR1 LNHDA and CDR2 SQIVND (reference sequence). The CDR3 contains 13 residues. In nucleotides, the CDR3 is TGTGCCAGTACCGCGGACAGGCCCGGGGAGCTGTTTTTT. This gives the protein CASTADRPGELFF.

This clonotype has at least ten counts. The chain couples TRBV7-2 to TRBJ1-2; the D is unclear. Trimming removed 3 bases at V and 4 bases at J, with 12 bases between. Germline lookup yields CDR1 SGHTA and CDR2 FQGNSA. The CDR3 has 14 residues. The CDR3 nucleotides are TGTGCCAGCAGCTTTACATCCTCGGGCTATGGCTACACCTTC. Protein: CASSFTSSGYGYTF.